The 19 T cell receptor beta chains reported below all come from one sample, sequenced in a study of blood T cell repertoires in COVID-19 (dated by TCRdb to 2020 to 2021). Receptor libraries were prepared by the immunoSEQ multiplex PCR assay. As stored in TCRdb, this immuneACCESS dataset retains in-frame rearrangements with V and J assigned. A fraction of the clones does not appear; measured against another copy, unresolved V genes explain less than half of the discrepancy, and the remainder lacks a known reason. The sample yields about 320,000 clones; roughly nine tenths were counted once. The ten largest clones represent 3.5% to 5% of the sample. Sequences were obtained from PBMCs or T cells enriched from blood (not recorded which). The receptors shown here come from a woman aged 25 to 39 who had been exposed to COVID-19.

The genes are TRBV10-2 and TRBJ2-5; no firm D call. The CDR3 is 11 residues long. The V gene's germline CDR1 is WSHSY and CDR2 SAAADI. V lost 2 bases and J lost 14, with 12 bases in between. The CDR3 nucleotides read TGCGCCAGCAGTGAGATGGCAGTACACTACTTC. Translating gives CASSEMAVHYF.

Worth noting for this clone: Other DNA sequences in the sample encode the same CDR3. The DNA of the CDR3 is TGTGCCACCAGCAGAGACACAGGTCCCTATGGCTACACCTTC. This translates into CATSRDTGPYGYTF. This chain links TRBV15 with TRBJ1-2; a possible D gene is TRBD1 (5 bases). The CDR3 loop spans 14 amino acids. Germline CDR1 and CDR2: LNHNV and YYDKDF (reference sequence). Trimming pared 0 bases from V and 4 bases from J, leaving 9 bases between.

The CDR3 region is CASSRGAGDTQYF. CDR3 DNA sequence: TGTGCCAGCAGCAGAGGCGCGGGAGATACGCAGTATTTT. The rearrangement uses TRBV7-3 and TRBJ2-3; D might be TRBD2 (5 bases). Germline V gives CDR1 SGHTA, CDR2 FQGTGA. The CDR3 is 13 residues long. Trimming shortened V by 5 bases and J by 5 bases, and 11 bases separated the two germline ends.

The chain has TRBV7-9 and TRBJ1-1; D might be TRBD1 (5 bases). Germline V gene lookup returns CDR1 SEHNR and CDR2 FQNEAQ (reference sequence). The CDR3 totals 13 residues. Trimming left V 5 bases short and J 3 bases short, with 10 bases between. CDR3 coding DNA: TGTGCCAGCAGCCTAAAACAGGACACTGAAGCTTTCTTT. Its translation: CASSLKQDTEAFF. Looking up the rest from reference TRBV7-9 and TRBJ1-1 gives the full variable domain: DTGVSQNPRHKITKRGQNVTFRCDPISEHNRLYWYRQTLGQGPEFLTYFQNEAQLEKSRLLSDRFSAERPKGSFSTLEIQRTEQGDSAMYLCASSLKQDTEAFFGQGTRLTVV.

The CDR3 reads CASSEKRYGEKLFF. The CDR3 DNA is TGTGCCAGCAGTGAAAAGAGATACGGTGAAAAACTGTTTTTT. This sequence joins TRBV6-1 and TRBJ1-4; D is ambiguous. V lost 2 bases and J 7 bases, leaving 11 bases between the germline ends. The V gene's germline CDR1 is MNHNS and CDR2 SASEGT. This CDR3 is 14 amino acids long.

J is TRBJ1-1 and V is TRBV5-6, with 7 bases lining up with TRBD1. The CDR3 is 14 amino acids. Per germline, CDR1 SGHDT and CDR2 YYEEEE. Trimming took 6 bases from V and 4 from J; bases not matched to a gene: 9. CDR3 bases: TGTGCCAGCATCGAAAAGGGACAGATCACTGAAGCTTTCTTT. The encoded protein is CASIEKGQITEAFF.

V and J are TRBV7-9 and TRBJ1-4; 9 nucleotides match TRBD1. The CDR3 length is 15 residues. The germline CDR1 and CDR2 sequences are SEHNR and FQNEAQ (reference sequence). After removal of 5 bases from V and 5 bases from J, the junction contained 6 bases not matched to a gene. This chain's CDR3 is CASSKRTGVNEKLFF. The CDR3 nucleotides are TGTGCCAGCAGCAAACGGACAGGGGTGAATGAAAAACTGTTTTTT.

This clone is a singleton in its sample. At the DNA level, this CDR3 is encoded by other sequences in the same sample as well. The rearrangement links TRBV4-1 to TRBJ1-1; D is uncertain. This CDR3 spans 16 amino acids. Trimming stripped 1 base from V and 1 base from J, with 13 bases between. The germline CDR1 and CDR2 sequences are MGHRA and YSYEKL. The CDR3 DNA is TGCGCCAGCAGCCAAGGTTCCGGTACAGCGAACACTGAAGCTTTCTTT. It specifies CASSQGSGTANTEAFF.

The rearrangement uses TRBV10-3 and TRBJ2-7; D might be TRBD1 (6 bases). The CDR3 totals 15 residues. CDR1 and CDR2 from the germline V gene are ENHRY and SYGVKD. V dropped 1 base and J dropped 0 bases, with 10 bases sitting between them. The CDR3 DNA follows: TGTGCCATCAGTGAGTTTGGGACAAACTCCTACGAGCAGTACTTC. Translating gives CAISEFGTNSYEQYF.

This clone was counted a single time. The chain has TRBV6-2 or TRBV6-3 and TRBJ2-7; 8 bases are a match to TRBD1. The V segment lost 5 bases and the J segment 2 bases; nucleotides outside the gene matches: 8. Germline CDR1 MNHEY, CDR2 SVGEGT. CDR3 length: 15 amino acids. CDR3 in amino acids: CASSLRDRRTYEQYF. Written as DNA, the CDR3 is TGTGCCAGCAGTCTCCGGGACAGGAGGACCTACGAGCAGTACTTC.

The CDR3 loop reads CASRLGNEQFF. The DNA for the CDR3 is TGTGCCAGCAGACTAGGAAATGAGCAGTTCTTC. The V and J genes are TRBV3-1 (or the pseudogene TRBV3-2) and TRBJ2-1; D might be TRBD2 (5 bases). Germline CDR1 is LGHDT and CDR2 is YNNKEL (reference sequence). Trimming left V 6 bases short and J 7 bases short, with 7 bases between. This CDR3 has 11 residues.

The CDR3 sequence: CASSESGGSNEQYF. The CDR3 coding sequence is TGTGCCAGCAGTGAATCAGGGGGGTCCAACGAGCAGTACTTC. The V and J genes are TRBV6-1 and TRBJ2-7; D is perhaps TRBD1 (7 bases). The CDR3 totals 14 residues. Germline V gives CDR1 MNHNS, CDR2 SASEGT. Between the trimmed V and J ends, which lost 2 bases and 5 bases, there was a span of 13 bases.

This chain links TRBV5-4 with TRBJ2-1; no clear D. This CDR3 has 16 residues. V lost 4 bases to trimming and J lost 0 bases, with 14 bases between them. From germline, CDR1 is SGHNT and CDR2 YYREEE (reference sequence). The CDR3 region is CASSPRIPSSYNEQFF. In DNA, the CDR3 is TGTGCCAGCAGCCCCAGGATCCCGAGCTCCTACAATGAGCAGTTCTTC.

V and J are TRBV6-5 and TRBJ1-3, with 10 bases identical to TRBD1. With V trimmed by 2 bases and J by 5 bases, 3 bases remained unmatched. The CDR3 spans 15 residues. The germline CDR1 and CDR2 sequences are MNHEY and SVGAGI. This CDR3 is CASSYGTGVRNTIYF. The CDR3 DNA follows: TGTGCCAGCAGTTACGGGACAGGGGTACGAAACACCATATATTTT.

The V gene is TRBV29-1, the J gene TRBJ1-2; D call uncertain. The CDR3 sequence is 12 residues long. Trimming pared 6 bases from V and 4 bases from J, leaving 12 bases between. Germline assignment: CDR1 SQVTM and CDR2 ANQGSEA. The CDR3 bases are TGCAGCGTCGTCGGGAAAACCTATGGCTACACCTTC. Translating gives CSVVGKTYGYTF.

This chain joins TRBV19 and TRBJ2-1; 8 nucleotides line up with TRBD2. Per the germline V gene, CDR1 is LNHDA and CDR2 is SQIVND (reference sequence). CDR3 size: 16 residues. V shed 2 bases and J 2 bases; nucleotides not matched to a gene: 5. This CDR3 is CASSISGGGTYNEQFF. The CDR3 DNA is TGTGCCAGTAGTATAAGCGGGGGAGGTACCTACAATGAGCAGTTCTTC.

This chain links TRBV19 with TRBJ1-6, with no clear D. The CDR3 runs to 13 residues. CDR1 LNHDA and CDR2 SQIVND come from the germline V gene (reference sequence). Trimming pared 6 bases from V and 6 bases from J, leaving 9 bases between. CDR3 sequence (DNA): TGTGCCAGTAGGCCGGGATTTAATTCACCCCTCCACTTT. Translated: CASRPGFNSPLHF.

This chain connects TRBV19 to TRBJ2-2; D ambiguous. The CDR3 covers 15 residues. Trimming cost V 6 bases and J 2 bases, with 13 bases left between them. From germline, CDR1 is LNHDA and CDR2 SQIVND (reference sequence). The CDR3 DNA reads as TGTGCCAGTAGCATTCAACCCCTAAACACCGGGGAGCTGTTTTTT. Encoded protein: CASSIQPLNTGELFF. The full variable domain, rest sourced from reference TRBV19 and TRBJ2-2, is DGGITQSPKYLFRKEGQNVTLSCEQNLNHDAMYWYRQDPGQGLRLIYYSQIVNDFQKGDIAEGYSVSREKKESFPLTVTSAQKNPTAFYLCASSIQPLNTGELFFGEGSRLTVL.

This clone has only one observation. CDR3 sequence: CASSFGTGTNQPQHF. CDR3 nucleotide sequence: TGTGCCAGCAGTTTTGGGACAGGGACCAATCAGCCCCAGCATTTT. J is TRBJ1-5 and V is TRBV27; 9 bases are a match to TRBD1. The CDR3 has 15 amino acids. Germline V gene data show CDR1 as MNHEY and CDR2 as SMNVEV (reference sequence). V lost 3 bases, J lost 3 bases, and 3 bases stayed unmatched.